This passage covers 15 T cell receptor beta chains from one sample sequenced in a study of tumor-infiltrating lymphocytes in primary liver carcinoma. Synthesis of TCR beta cDNA was carried out from 500 ng total RNA with a constant-region primer. Nested multiplex PCR, run for three rounds with slightly modified ARM-PCR, yielded TCR beta libraries. The two initial PCR rounds, about 9 cycles each, used TRBV1-TRBV30 forward and C-beta reverse primers. TCRdb reprocessed the multiplex PCR reads with MiXCR, giving one entry per CDR3 protein. The sample shows approximately 330,000 distinct CDR3 sequences, around 60% of them seen only once. The researchers obtained blood RNA from unsorted whole blood and also extracted germline DNA. Material for sequencing was peripheral blood. The receptors shown here come from a man aged 35-49 years with primary liver carcinoma and hepatitis B virus infection.

The gene calls are TRBV13 and TRBJ2-1; D is ambiguous. Germline V gene data show CDR1 as PRHDT and CDR2 as FYEKMQ (reference sequence). There are 15 residues in the CDR3. The V gene lost 4 bases and the J gene lost 0 bases, with 10 bases spanning the gap. The CDR3 is CASSYSNSSYNEQFF. CDR3 DNA: TGTGCCAGCAGCTATAGCAACAGCTCCTACAATGAGCAGTTCTTC.

This clonotype was seen once. One junction end does not reproduce the germline sequence, and a read error may be involved. The CDR3 coding sequence is TGCAGCGTTGAGATTCAGGCGTGGGCCTACAATGAGCAGCTCTTC. Translation gives CSVEIQAWAYNEQLF. The chain couples TRBV29-1 to TRBJ2-1; D is ambiguous. CDR1 SQVTM and CDR2 ANQGSEA come from the germline V gene. CDR3 length: 15 residues.

As regards this clonotype: This may arise from a read error, as a much more abundant clone is one base away. The rearrangement links TRBV6-5 to TRBJ2-1; D not certain. The CDR3 is made up of 13 amino acids. Germline V lookup: CDR1 MNHEY, CDR2 SVGAGI. CDR3 coding DNA: TGTGCCAGCAGTTACACGGTGTACAATGAGCAGTTGTTC. This gives the protein CASSYTVYNEQLF.

Remarks on this clonotype: This clone may be a read error of a much larger clone one base away. This chain links TRBV29-1 with TRBJ1-1; TRBD1 is a possible D gene (5 bases). The CDR3 length is 16 residues. CDR1 is SQVTM, CDR2 ANQGSEA, per germline. CDR3 loop: CSADSQGSGPNTETFF. In DNA, the CDR3 is TGCAGCGCCGACTCCCAGGGATCGGGTCCGAACACTGAAACTTTCTTT.

This clonotype was found many times. This chain uses TRBV6-5 with TRBJ2-7; 7 nucleotides align to TRBD2. This CDR3 is built from 13 residues. The trim removed 6 bases at V and 3 bases at J, leaving 5 bases unmatched. Germline-derived CDR1 and CDR2 are MNHEY and SVGAGI. CDR3 residues: CASSVGLDYEQYF. The CDR3 coding sequence is TGTGCCAGCAGCGTCGGACTAGACTACGAGCAGTACTTC.

This clonotype appeared many times. The chain links TRBV29-1 to TRBJ1-1; no clear D gene. The germline V gene has CDR1 SQVTM and CDR2 ANQGSEA. V gave up 0 bases and J gave up 4 bases, with 12 bases separating them. This CDR3 comprises 14 residues. The CDR3 coding sequence is TGCAGCGTTGAAGAAGGCGGACCCGGCACTGAAGCTTTCTTT. Protein product: CSVEEGGPGTEAFF.

The table lists this clonotype with a few counts. This chain links TRBV30 with TRBJ2-7; D is possibly TRBD1 (5 bases). This CDR3 spans 13 amino acids. Trimming took 2 bases from V and 0 from J, leaving 8 bases between them. Per the germline V gene, CDR1 is GTSNPN and CDR2 is SVGIG (reference sequence). The CDR3 reads CAWSPGHSYEQYF. CDR3 sequence (DNA): TGTGCCTGGAGTCCAGGGCACTCCTACGAGCAGTACTTC.

This clonotype was counted ten times or more. The chain is built from TRBV6-6 and TRBJ2-1, with 10 positions matching TRBD2. Per the germline V gene, CDR1 is MNHNY and CDR2 is SVGAGI (reference sequence). The J segment lost 3 bases and the V segment lost 7 bases, leaving 12 bases of the junction unmatched. There are 17 residues in the CDR3. CDR3 DNA sequence: TGTGCCAGCAAGGCTAGCGGGAGCCTGGGCGTCTACAATGAGCAGTTCTTC. This codes for CASKASGSLGVYNEQFF.

The rearrangement links TRBV30 to TRBJ1-3; D is perhaps TRBD1 (6 bases). The CDR3 is 15 amino acids. Trimming took off 1 base at V and 0 bases at J, with 10 bases between the two ends. The germline gives CDR1 GTSNPN, CDR2 SVGIG (reference sequence). CDR3 loop: CAWSARTVSGNTIYF. CDR3 DNA sequence: TGTGCCTGGAGTGCCAGGACAGTCTCTGGAAACACCATATATTTT. Full variable domain (rest looked up from reference TRBV30 and TRBJ1-3): SQTIHQWPATLVQPVGSPLSLECTVEGTSNPNLYWYRQAAGRGLQLLFYSVGIGQISSEVPQNLSASRPQDRQFILSSKKLLLSDSGFYLCAWSARTVSGNTIYFGEGSWLTVV.

Regarding this clonotype: A clone one base away is much larger, so this may be a read error. The conserved final phenylalanine or tryptophan is absent from the CDR3, which likely points to a read error. The chain is built from TRBV4-1 and TRBJ2-7; a possible D gene is TRBD1 (6 bases). The germline gives CDR1 MGHRA, CDR2 YSYEKL. Trimming pared 0 bases from V and 3 bases from J, leaving 12 bases between. The CDR3 length is 15 residues. CDR3 nucleotides: TGCGCCAGCAGCCAAGATACAGGGTACGTCTACGAGCAGTACTTA. Translated: CASSQDTGYVYEQYL.

This sequence joins TRBV5-4 and TRBJ2-1; no firm D call. Deletions cut 1 base from V and 1 base from J, with 6 bases between. CDR3 size: 14 residues. Germline V lookup: CDR1 SGHNT, CDR2 YYREEE (reference sequence). The CDR3: CASSLWSSYNEQFF. For the CDR3, the DNA is TGTGCCAGCAGCTTGTGGTCATCCTACAATGAGCAGTTCTTC.

In regard to this clonotype: The junction and the germline gene differ at one end; a read error may be behind it. The V gene is TRBV5-5, the J gene TRBJ2-3; a possible D gene is TRBD2 (6 bases). This CDR3 is 15 amino acids long. The germline gives CDR1 SGHKS, CDR2 YYEKEE (reference sequence). The CDR3 nucleotides read TGTGTCAGCAGCTTGGAGGGGCTACTCACAGATACGCAGTATTTT. Its protein is CVSSLEGLLTDTQYF.

A few counts support this clonotype. The rearrangement uses TRBV5-1 and TRBJ2-5, with 8 bases identical to TRBD1. Trimming at V came to 3 bases and at J to 3 bases, leaving 4 bases not matched to a gene. Germline V gives CDR1 SGHRS, CDR2 YFSETQ. The CDR3 has 14 amino acids. The CDR3 coding sequence is TGCGCCAGCAGCTCTCAGACAGGGGAAGAGACCCAGTACTTC. This translates into CASSSQTGEETQYF. Full variable domain (missing parts from reference TRBV5-1 and TRBJ2-5): KAGVTQTPRYLIKTRGQQVTLSCSPISGHRSVSWYQQTPGQGLQFLFEYFSETQRNKGNFPGRFSGRQFSNSRSEMNVSTLELGDSALYLCASSSQTGEETQYFGPGTRLLVL.

In regard to this clonotype: Since the CDR3 does not end with the conserved phenylalanine or tryptophan, this likely comes from a read error. The genes are TRBV12-3 or TRBV12-4 and TRBJ1-1, with D tentatively TRBD1 (5 bases). This CDR3 has 13 residues. CDR3 sequence reads: CVSTITAGREAFL. The CDR3 bases are TGTGTCAGCACTATAACGGCAGGGCGTGAAGCTTTCCTT.

V gene TRBV11-2 combines with J gene TRBJ2-7; D might be TRBD2 (6 bases). The CDR3 totals 14 residues. Deletions cut 5 bases from V and 1 base from J, with 12 bases between. Germline CDR1 reads SGHAT; CDR2 reads FQNNGV. CDR3: CASSPTGTSYEQYF. CDR3 nucleotide sequence: TGTGCCAGCAGCCCCACCGGGACTTCCTACGAGCAGTACTTC.